One and the same sample provided the 26 T cell receptor beta chains below, sequenced in a study of long-term antiretroviral therapy in people with HIV. Running of the v3.0 immunoSEQ assay took place at survey level. Sequencing was performed with immunoSEQ multiplex PCR; in TCRdb, only in-frame clones are kept and a portion is missing. The sample carries about 16,000 clones, approximately 90% recorded once. The starting material was unsorted PBMCs, obtained 0.7 years before starting antiretroviral therapy. These receptors came from a man aged 50 to 60 with HIV.

The chain employs TRBV7-2 and TRBJ1-5; D may be TRBD1 (6 bases). The length of the CDR3 is 14 residues. Trimming stripped 5 bases from V and 11 bases from J, with 19 bases between. CDR1 and CDR2 from the germline V gene are SGHTA and FQGNSA. The CDR3 region has the DNA TGTGCCAGCAGCGTAGGACCTAGGACAGTATCCCAGCATTTT. Translating it yields CASSVGPRTVSQHF.

This chain links TRBV5-1 with TRBJ2-5, with 7 bases fitting TRBD1. After removal of 1 base from V and 3 bases from J, the junction contained 0 bases not matched to a gene. The CDR3 has 13 amino acids. CDR1 and CDR2 (germline): SGHRS, YFSETQ. This chain's CDR3 is CASSLQGEETQYF. The CDR3 DNA reads TGCGCCAGCAGCTTGCAGGGGGAAGAGACCCAGTACTTC.

This rearrangement joins TRBV15 to TRBJ1-2; D is unresolved. This CDR3 contains 14 residues. Germline CDR1 LNHNV, CDR2 YYDKDF (reference sequence). Trimming cost V 5 bases and J 3 bases, with 13 bases left between them. The CDR3 nucleotides read TGTGCCACCAGCGGAGGCCAGACTGACTATGGCTACACCTTC. Its protein product is CATSGGQTDYGYTF.

CDR3 amino acids: CASSFGLARTDTQYF. The CDR3 DNA reads TGTGCCAGCAGTTTCGGCCTAGCGCGAACAGATACGCAGTATTTT. The rearrangement links TRBV27 to TRBJ2-3, with D perhaps TRBD2 (6 bases). Germline CDR1 reads MNHEY; CDR2 reads SMNVEV (reference sequence). The CDR3 extends over 15 amino acids. V shed 3 bases and J shed 3 bases, with 13 bases lying between them.

The rearrangement links TRBV29-1 to TRBJ2-7; 9 bases fit TRBD1. Germline trimming cut 4 bases from V and 5 bases from J; bases unmatched to any gene: 6. The length of the CDR3 is 13 residues. Germline lookup yields CDR1 SQVTM and CDR2 ANQGSEA. DNA of the CDR3: TGCAGCGTTGCGGGACAGGGTCGTGACGAGCAGTACTTC. This translates into CSVAGQGRDEQYF.

The chain uses TRBV5-4 and TRBJ1-2, with D hard to call. V dropped 0 bases and J dropped 3 bases, with 9 bases sitting between them. CDR1 and CDR2 from the germline V gene are SGHNT and YYREEE (reference sequence). The CDR3 is 14 residues long. As DNA, the CDR3 is TGTGCCAGCAGCTTGGGCGGAGGCGACTATGGCTACACCTTC. Protein product: CASSLGGGDYGYTF.

The V call is TRBV5-6, the J call TRBJ1-6, with no clear D. V was cut by 2 bases and J by 9 bases, with 9 bases left in between. Germline CDR1 reads SGHDT; CDR2 reads YYEEEE. The CDR3 runs to 13 residues. In DNA form, the CDR3 reads TGTGCCAGCAGCTTAAGTAAGGTTTCACCCCTCCACTTT. Translation gives CASSLSKVSPLHF. Full variable domain (outside the CDR3, taken from reference TRBV5-6 and TRBJ1-6): DAGVTQSPTHLIKTRGQQVTLRCSPKSGHDTVSWYQQALGQGPQFIFQYYEEEERQRGNFPDRFSGHQFPNYSSELNVNALLLGDSALYLCASSLSKVSPLHFGNGTRLTVT.

The rearrangement uses TRBV4-2 and TRBJ1-1, with a tentative D call TRBD1 (6 bases). The V gene lost 4 bases and the J gene lost 3 bases, with 12 bases spanning the gap. The germline CDR1 and CDR2 sequences are LGHNA and YNFKEQ. The CDR3 contains 14 residues. CDR3 sequence: CASSRDAGDTEAFF. CDR3 DNA sequence: TGTGCCAGCAGCCGAGACGCAGGGGACACTGAAGCTTTCTTT.

The CDR3 is CASSIDRFRSEQYF. CDR3 bases: TGTGCCAGTAGTATAGATCGGTTCAGGAGTGAGCAGTACTTC. The genes are TRBV19 and TRBJ2-7, with no clear D. Germline V gene data show CDR1 as LNHDA and CDR2 as SQIVND (reference sequence). V lost 0 bases, J lost 7 bases, and 13 bases lay in between. This CDR3 spans 14 amino acids.

The sample holds a few counts of this clone. The gene calls are TRBV6-1 and TRBJ1-2; D is possibly TRBD1 (6 bases). Trimming removed 0 bases from V and 5 bases from J, with 13 bases in between. From germline, CDR1 is MNHNS and CDR2 SASEGT. The CDR3 is 15 residues long. This CDR3 reads CASSEAEEGGYGYTF. CDR3 coding DNA: TGTGCCAGCAGTGAAGCGGAGGAGGGGGGGTATGGCTACACCTTC.

CDR3 protein: CASGGRGWTEAFF. In DNA form, the CDR3 reads TGTGCCAGCGGCGGGAGGGGATGGACTGAAGCTTTCTTT. The V gene is TRBV6-5, the J gene TRBJ1-1; possibly TRBD1 for D (5 bases). The CDR3 length is 13 residues. V gave up 8 bases and J gave up 5 bases, with 15 bases separating them. Germline V lookup: CDR1 MNHEY, CDR2 SVGAGI.

The V call is TRBV7-3, the J call TRBJ2-7; no reliable D call. The germline gives CDR1 SGHTA, CDR2 FQGTGA. The CDR3 is 13 amino acids. V was pared by 5 bases and J by 6 bases, with 14 bases between. In DNA, the CDR3 is TGTGCCAGCAGCCCATTCGGTTTCGGCGAGCAGTACTTC. It yields the protein CASSPFGFGEQYF.

The table lists this clone with a few counts. This chain's CDR3 is CAISETGGVYEQYF. The DNA for the CDR3 is TGTGCCATCAGTGAGACGGGGGGGGTCTACGAGCAGTACTTC. The V call is TRBV10-3, the J call TRBJ2-7, with 8 bases lining up with TRBD2. With V trimmed by 2 bases and J by 3 bases, 3 bases remained unmatched. CDR3 length: 14 amino acids. CDR1 and CDR2 (germline): ENHRY, SYGVKD.

The V and J genes are TRBV30 and TRBJ1-2; D gene uncertain. V lost 4 bases and J 5 bases, leaving 14 bases between the germline ends. From germline, CDR1 is GTSNPN and CDR2 SVGIG (reference sequence). The CDR3 contains 13 residues. CDR3 in amino acids: CAWTYGGNYGYTF. As DNA, the CDR3 is TGTGCCTGGACTTACGGAGGGAATTATGGCTACACCTTC.

The chain employs TRBV27 and TRBJ2-6, with D possibly being TRBD1 (6 bases). Between the trimmed V and J ends, which lost 2 bases and 0 bases, there was a span of 14 bases. From germline, CDR1 is MNHEY and CDR2 SMNVEV (reference sequence). This CDR3 contains 18 residues. The CDR3 DNA is TGTGCCAGCAGTTTAGTCGGACAGCTCCCCTCTGGGGCCAACGTCCTGACTTTC. Its translation: CASSLVGQLPSGANVLTF.

This chain joins TRBV2 and TRBJ2-3, with D maybe TRBD2 (5 bases). The V gene lost 4 bases and the J gene lost 6 bases, with 11 bases spanning the gap. Germline V gene lookup returns CDR1 SNHLY and CDR2 FYNNEI. The CDR3 is 13 residues long. CDR3 residues: CASSVGGLDTQYF. CDR3 nucleotide sequence: TGTGCCAGCAGTGTTGGCGGGCTTGATACGCAGTATTTT.

The chain uses TRBV7-6 and TRBJ2-5; 8 bases are a match to TRBD1. The germline V gene has CDR1 SGHVS and CDR2 FNYEAQ. This CDR3 is built from 16 residues. The V gene end was trimmed by 3 bases and the J gene end by 5 bases; junction bases not matched to a gene: 11. The CDR3 protein is CASSFSFGQGAETQYF. CDR3 sequence (DNA): TGTGCCAGCAGCTTCTCATTCGGACAGGGAGCGGAGACCCAGTACTTC.

This chain connects TRBV23-1 to TRBJ2-5; 9 bases agree with TRBD1. TRBV23-1 is assigned to the ORF class and has an uncertain function. J lost 0 bases, V lost 0 bases, and 2 bases had no gene match. The CDR3 spans 16 residues. The CDR3 loop reads CASSQSGQGHQETQYF. Here the CDR3 DNA reads TGCGCCAGCAGTCAATCGGGACAGGGTCACCAAGAGACCCAGTACTTC.

The chain uses TRBV18 and TRBJ1-4; no definite D call. This CDR3 spans 15 amino acids. Germline V gene lookup returns CDR1 KGHSH and CDR2 LQKENI. The germline V and J ends were trimmed by 2 bases and 0 bases, with 7 bases remaining between them. CDR3 coding DNA: TGTGCCAGCTCACCAGAGGGTGCAACTAATGAAAAACTGTTTTTT. Translation gives CASSPEGATNEKLFF.

The chain recombines TRBV6-5 with TRBJ1-2; unclear D gene. Trimming stripped 6 bases from V and 3 bases from J, with 8 bases between. The length of the CDR3 is 12 residues. Looked up from germline, CDR1 is MNHEY and CDR2 is SVGAGI. In DNA, the CDR3 is TGTGCCAGCAGCGGACTAGACTATGGCTACACCTTC. Its protein product is CASSGLDYGYTF.

The genes are TRBV28 and TRBJ2-1, with D possibly being TRBD1 or TRBD2 (5 bases each). CDR3 length: 18 amino acids. Germline CDR1 reads MDHEN; CDR2 reads SYDVKM. V gave up 7 bases and J gave up 6 bases, with 28 bases separating them. The CDR3 region has the DNA TGTGCCAGCAATCCCGGGATTTCGGAGATCGGGGCTGTCAATGAGCAGTTCTTC. It specifies CASNPGISEIGAVNEQFF.

This chain connects TRBV2 to TRBJ2-5; weak D call: TRBD1 (5 bases). Germline V lookup: CDR1 SNHLY, CDR2 FYNNEI. Trimming left V 5 bases short and J 5 bases short, with 12 bases between. The CDR3 consists of 13 residues. The CDR3 protein is CASSQEQVETQYF. The DNA of the CDR3 is TGTGCCAGCAGTCAAGAACAGGTGGAGACCCAGTACTTC.

For the CDR3, the DNA is TGTGCCAGTAGTTCGGTGCCAGGGGTCTATGGCTACACCTTC. The encoded protein is CASSSVPGVYGYTF. The chain recombines TRBV19 with TRBJ1-2; D perhaps matches TRBD1 (6 bases). Trimming cost V 5 bases and J 4 bases, with 14 bases left between them. This CDR3 region has 14 residues. CDR1 is LNHDA and CDR2 is SQIVND in the germline V gene (reference sequence).

This clone was seen a single time. The rearrangement uses TRBV6-1 and TRBJ2-3; TRBD2 aligns across 9 bases. The ends lost 4 bases at V and 4 bases at J; junction bases unmatched: 3. The germline CDR1 and CDR2 sequences are MNHNS and SASEGT. The CDR3 length is 14 residues. The CDR3 bases are TGTGCCAGCAGTGTAAAGCGGGGGGCAGATACGCAGTATTTT. Translated: CASSVKRGADTQYF.

The CDR3 region has the DNA TGTGCCAGCAGTGAGGACAGCTCTGGAAACACCATATATTTT. It codes for CASSEDSSGNTIYF. V usage is TRBV28 and J usage is TRBJ1-3; D is possibly TRBD1 (6 bases). CDR3 size: 14 residues. Deletions cut 5 bases from V and 0 bases from J, with 8 bases between. CDR1 and CDR2 from the germline V gene are MDHEN and SYDVKM.

This clone was picked up a small number of times. The chain carries TRBV30 and TRBJ1-6; D possibly corresponds to TRBD1 (5 bases). This CDR3 spans 14 amino acids. The germline CDR1 and CDR2 sequences are GTSNPN and SVGIG (reference sequence). Trimming left V 8 bases short and J 6 bases short, with 17 bases between. The CDR3, as DNA: TGTGCCGTACCATTTGAGGGGAGTAATTCACCCCTCCACTTT. Its protein is CAVPFEGSNSPLHF.